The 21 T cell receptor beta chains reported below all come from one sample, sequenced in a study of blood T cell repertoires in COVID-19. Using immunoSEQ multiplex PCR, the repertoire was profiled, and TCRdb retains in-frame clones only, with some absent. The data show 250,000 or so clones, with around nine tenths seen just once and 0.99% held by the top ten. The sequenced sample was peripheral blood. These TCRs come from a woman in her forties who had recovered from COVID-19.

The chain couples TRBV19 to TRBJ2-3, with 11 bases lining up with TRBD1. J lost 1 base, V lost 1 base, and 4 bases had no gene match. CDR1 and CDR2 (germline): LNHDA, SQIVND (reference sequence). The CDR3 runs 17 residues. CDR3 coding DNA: TGTGCCAGTAGTATAGCACCGGGACAGGGGGGCACAGATACGCAGTATTTT. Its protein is CASSIAPGQGGTDTQYF.

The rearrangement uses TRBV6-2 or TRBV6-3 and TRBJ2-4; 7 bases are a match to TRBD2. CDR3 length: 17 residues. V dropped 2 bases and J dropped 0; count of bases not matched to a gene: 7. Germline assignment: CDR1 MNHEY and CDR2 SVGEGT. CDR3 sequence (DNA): TGTGCCAGCAGTTACGTCGGGAGGCTTCTAGCCAAAAACATTCAGTACTTC. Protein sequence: CASSYVGRLLAKNIQYF.

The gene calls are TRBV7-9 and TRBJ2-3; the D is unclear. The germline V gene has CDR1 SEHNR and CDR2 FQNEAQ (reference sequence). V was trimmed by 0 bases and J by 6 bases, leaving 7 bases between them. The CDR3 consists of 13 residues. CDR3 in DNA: TGTGCCAGCAGCTTAGCCGACGGGGATACGCAGTATTTT. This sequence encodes CASSLADGDTQYF.

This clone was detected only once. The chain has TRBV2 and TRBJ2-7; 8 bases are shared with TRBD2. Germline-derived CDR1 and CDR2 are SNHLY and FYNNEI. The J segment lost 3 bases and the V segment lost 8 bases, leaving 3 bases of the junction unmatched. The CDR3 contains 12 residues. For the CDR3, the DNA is TGTGCCAGCCACCGGGGGGGCTACGAGCAGTACTTC. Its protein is CASHRGGYEQYF.

The CDR3 DNA follows: TGTGCCAGCAGCTCTCTAGGACAGAAAGAGACCCAGTACTTC. Translation gives CASSSLGQKETQYF. The chain links TRBV7-9 to TRBJ2-5; TRBD1 is a possible D gene (6 bases). Germline assignment: CDR1 SEHNR and CDR2 FQNEAQ (reference sequence). This CDR3 contains 14 residues. The ends were cut back, 4 bases at V and 3 bases at J, with 12 bases in the middle.

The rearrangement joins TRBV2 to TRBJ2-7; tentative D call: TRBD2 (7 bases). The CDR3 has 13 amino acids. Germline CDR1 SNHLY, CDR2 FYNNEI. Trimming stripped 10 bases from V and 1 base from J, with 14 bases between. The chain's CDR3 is CATKGGVSYEQYF. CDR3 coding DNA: TGTGCCACCAAAGGGGGGGTATCCTACGAGCAGTACTTC.

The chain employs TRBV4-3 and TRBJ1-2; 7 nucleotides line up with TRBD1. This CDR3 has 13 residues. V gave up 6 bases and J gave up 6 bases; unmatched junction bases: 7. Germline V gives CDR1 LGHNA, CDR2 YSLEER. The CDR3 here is CASRGTGVDGYTF. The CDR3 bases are TGCGCCAGCAGGGGAACAGGGGTTGATGGCTACACCTTC.

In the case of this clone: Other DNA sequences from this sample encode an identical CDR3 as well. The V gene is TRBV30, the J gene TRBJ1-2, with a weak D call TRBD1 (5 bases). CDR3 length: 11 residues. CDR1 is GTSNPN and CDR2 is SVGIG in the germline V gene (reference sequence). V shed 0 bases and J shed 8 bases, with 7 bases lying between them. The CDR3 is CAWSVGGGYTF. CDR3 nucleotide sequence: TGTGCCTGGAGTGTTGGGGGGGGCTACACCTTC.

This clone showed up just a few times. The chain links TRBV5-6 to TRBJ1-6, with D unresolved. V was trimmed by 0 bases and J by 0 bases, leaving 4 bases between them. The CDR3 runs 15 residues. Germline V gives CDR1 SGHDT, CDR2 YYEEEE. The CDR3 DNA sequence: TGTGCCAGCAGCTTGGGGAGCTCCTATAATTCACCCCTCCACTTT. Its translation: CASSLGSSYNSPLHF.

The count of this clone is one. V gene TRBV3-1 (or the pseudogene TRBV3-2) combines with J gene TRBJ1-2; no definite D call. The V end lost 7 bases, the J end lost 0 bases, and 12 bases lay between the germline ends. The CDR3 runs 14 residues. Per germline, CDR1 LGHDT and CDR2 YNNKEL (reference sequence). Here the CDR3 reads CASTPRGTNYGYTF. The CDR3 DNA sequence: TGTGCCAGCACCCCTCGGGGAACTAACTATGGCTACACCTTC.

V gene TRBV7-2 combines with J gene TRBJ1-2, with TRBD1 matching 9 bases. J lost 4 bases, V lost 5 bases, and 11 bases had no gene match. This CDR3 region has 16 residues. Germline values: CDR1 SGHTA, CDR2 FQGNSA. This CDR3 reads CASSQHRTGDGYGYTF. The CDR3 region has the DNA TGTGCCAGCAGCCAGCACAGGACAGGGGATGGCTATGGCTACACCTTC.

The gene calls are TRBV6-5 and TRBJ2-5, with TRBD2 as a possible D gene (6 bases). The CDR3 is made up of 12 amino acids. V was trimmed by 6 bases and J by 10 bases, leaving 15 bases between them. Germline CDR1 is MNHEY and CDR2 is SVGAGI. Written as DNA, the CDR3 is TGTGCCAGCAGCCCGGGGGAGGTAGTCCAGTACTTC. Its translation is CASSPGEVVQYF.

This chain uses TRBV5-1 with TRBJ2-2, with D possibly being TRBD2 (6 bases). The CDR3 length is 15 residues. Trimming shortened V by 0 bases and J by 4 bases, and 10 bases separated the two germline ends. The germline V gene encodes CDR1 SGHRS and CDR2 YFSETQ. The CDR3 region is CASSLAAGSTGELFF. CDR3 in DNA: TGCGCCAGCAGCTTGGCCGCGGGGAGCACCGGGGAGCTGTTTTTT.

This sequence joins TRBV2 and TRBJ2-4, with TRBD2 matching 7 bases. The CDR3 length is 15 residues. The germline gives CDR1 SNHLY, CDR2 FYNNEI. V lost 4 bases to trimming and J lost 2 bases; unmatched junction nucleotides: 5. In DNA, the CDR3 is TGTGCCAGCAGTGGGGGGGGATTGACCAAAAACATTCAGTACTTC. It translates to CASSGGGLTKNIQYF.

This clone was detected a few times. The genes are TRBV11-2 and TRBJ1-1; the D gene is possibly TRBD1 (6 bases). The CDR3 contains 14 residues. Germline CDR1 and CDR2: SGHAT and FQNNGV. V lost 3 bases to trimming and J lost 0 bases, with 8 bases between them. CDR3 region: CASSLGALNTEAFF. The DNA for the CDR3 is TGTGCCAGCAGCTTGGGGGCCCTGAACACTGAAGCTTTCTTT.

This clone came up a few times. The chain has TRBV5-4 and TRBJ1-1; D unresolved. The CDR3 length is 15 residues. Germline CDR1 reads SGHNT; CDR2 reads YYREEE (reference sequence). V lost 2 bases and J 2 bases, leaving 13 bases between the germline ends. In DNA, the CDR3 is TGTGCCAGCAGCTTACCGCCGGGTTCAAACACTGAAGCTTTCTTT. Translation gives CASSLPPGSNTEAFF.

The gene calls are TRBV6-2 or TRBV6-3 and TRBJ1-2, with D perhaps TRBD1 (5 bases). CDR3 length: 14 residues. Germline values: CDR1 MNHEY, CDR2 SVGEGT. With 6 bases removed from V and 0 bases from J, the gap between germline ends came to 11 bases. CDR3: CASSARQTNYGYTF. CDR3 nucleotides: TGTGCCAGCAGCGCGAGACAGACTAACTATGGCTACACCTTC.

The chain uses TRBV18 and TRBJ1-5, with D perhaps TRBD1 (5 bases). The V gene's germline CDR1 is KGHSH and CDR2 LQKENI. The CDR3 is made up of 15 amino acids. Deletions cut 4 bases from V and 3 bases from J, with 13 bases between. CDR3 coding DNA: TGTGCCAGCTCACGGACCGCAGGGCCCAATCAGCCCCAGCATTTT. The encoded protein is CASSRTAGPNQPQHF. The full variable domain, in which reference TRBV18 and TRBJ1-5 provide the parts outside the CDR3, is NAGVMQNPRHLVRRRGQEARLRCSPMKGHSHVYWYRQLPEEGLKFMVYLQKENIIDESGMPKERFSAEFPKEGPSILRIQQVVRGDSAAYFCASSRTAGPNQPQHFGDGTRLSIL.

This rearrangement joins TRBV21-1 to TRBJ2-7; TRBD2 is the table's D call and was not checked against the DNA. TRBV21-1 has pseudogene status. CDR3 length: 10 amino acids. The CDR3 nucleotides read TGTGCCAGCACCCGCCGGTGGCAGTACGTC. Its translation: CASTRRWQYV.

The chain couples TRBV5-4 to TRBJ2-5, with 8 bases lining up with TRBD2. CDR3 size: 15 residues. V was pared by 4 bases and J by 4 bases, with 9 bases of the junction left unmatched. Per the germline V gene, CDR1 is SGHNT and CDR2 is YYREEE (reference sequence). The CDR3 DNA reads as TGTGCCAGCAGCCCCGGGTCTAGCGGGCCAGAGACCCAGTACTTC. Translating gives CASSPGSSGPETQYF.

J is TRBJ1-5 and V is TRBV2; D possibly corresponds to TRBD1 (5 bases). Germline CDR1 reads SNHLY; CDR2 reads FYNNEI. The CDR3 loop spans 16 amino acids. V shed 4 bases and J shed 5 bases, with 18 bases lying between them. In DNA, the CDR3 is TGTGCCAGCAGTGGGGGGATCATGGAGGGGTATCAGCCCCAGCATTTT. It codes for CASSGGIMEGYQPQHF.